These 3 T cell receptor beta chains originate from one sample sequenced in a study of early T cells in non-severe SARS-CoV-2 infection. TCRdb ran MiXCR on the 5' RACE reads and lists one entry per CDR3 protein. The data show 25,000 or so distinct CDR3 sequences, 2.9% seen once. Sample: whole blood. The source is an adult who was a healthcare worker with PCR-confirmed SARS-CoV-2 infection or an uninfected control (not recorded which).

Written as DNA, the CDR3 is TGTGCCACCAGTGATTATCTTACAGGAGGCTACACCTTC. It encodes CATSDYLTGGYTF. V is TRBV24-1 and J is TRBJ1-2, with TRBD1 as a possible D gene (5 bases). With 2 bases removed from V and 8 bases from J, the gap between germline ends came to 11 bases. The CDR3 length is 13 residues. Germline V gene data show CDR1 as KGHDR and CDR2 as SFDVKD.

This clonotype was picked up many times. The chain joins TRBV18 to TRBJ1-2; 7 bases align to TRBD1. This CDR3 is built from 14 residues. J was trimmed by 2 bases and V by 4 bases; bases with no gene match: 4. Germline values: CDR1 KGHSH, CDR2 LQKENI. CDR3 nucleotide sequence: TGTGCCAGCTCACTAAGACAGGGAAACTATGGCTACACCTTC. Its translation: CASSLRQGNYGYTF.

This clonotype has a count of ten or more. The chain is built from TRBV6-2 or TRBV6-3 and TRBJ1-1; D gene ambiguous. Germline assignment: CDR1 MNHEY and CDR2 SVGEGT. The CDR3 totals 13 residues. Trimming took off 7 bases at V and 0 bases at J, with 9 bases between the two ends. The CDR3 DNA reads TGTGCCAGCATTAACAGCATGAACACTGAAGCTTTCTTT. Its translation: CASINSMNTEAFF.